These T cell receptor beta chains were read from a single sample in a study of blood T cell repertoires in COVID-19. Profiled with immunoSEQ multiplex PCR; TCRdb holds only in-frame clones, not every one. The sample lists about 110,000 clones, over 60% occurring once. The sequencing sample was made of peripheral blood. The receptors shown here come from a man aged 70 or older with acute or convalescent COVID-19. The CDR3 runs from the conserved cysteine through the conserved F or W. Fields, in order: CDR3 DNA, CDR3 protein, D gene, clone size, V gene, J gene. The D gene is left open where the match is weak. Clone size is given for some rows only: seen once, a few or many times, or a class if the clone is expanded.

TGTGCCAGCAGCTTAGTACTAGGACTCAGACCTTCCTACGAGCAGTACTTC,CASSLVLGLRPSYEQYF,NA,NA,TRBV7-9,TRBJ2-7
TGTGCCAGCAGCAAGGTTTCTAGCGGGGACCAAGAGACCCAGTACTTC,CASSKVSSGDQETQYF,TRBD2,NA,TRBV7-9,TRBJ2-5
TGTGCCAGTAGTATGTGGGGGACAGGGGAAGCTTTCTTT,CASSMWGTGEAFF,TRBD1,NA,TRBV19,TRBJ1-1
TGTGCCATCAGTGAACCTCCCGAGGGGGCGCGGACAGATACGCAGTATTTT,CAISEPPEGARTDTQYF,TRBD1,NA,TRBV10-3,TRBJ2-3
TGTGCCAGCAGCTTAAGGCCGGACTCCGGGGAGCTGTTTTTT,CASSLRPDSGELFF,NA,NA,TRBV11-3,TRBJ2-2
TGTGCCAGTAGTGACAGGGGCTCGCAGGAAAAACTGTTTTTT,CASSDRGSQEKLFF,TRBD1,NA,TRBV19,TRBJ1-4
TGTGCCAGCAGTGAAGGTGTGGTCAGGGCACCCACGGGCAATCAGCCCCAGCATTTT,CASSEGVVRAPTGNQPQHF,NA,NA,TRBV6-1,TRBJ1-5
TGTGCCAGCAATAAGGGACAGCAGAGTGAAGGCTACACCTTC,CASNKGQQSEGYTF,TRBD1,few,TRBV25-1,TRBJ1-2
TGTGCCAGCAGCGGGGACAGCCCAGATCAGCCCCAGCATTTT,CASSGDSPDQPQHF,TRBD1,NA,TRBV2,TRBJ1-5
TGTGCCAGTCCAGACAGGGGGAATCAGCCCCAGCATTTT,CASPDRGNQPQHF,TRBD1,NA,TRBV7-9,TRBJ1-5
TGTGCCAGTAGTATAGGGGGGGTCAACTATGGCTACACCTTC,CASSIGGVNYGYTF,NA,NA,TRBV19,TRBJ1-2
TGTGCTAGTGGGGAGGACAGGAGCAATCAGCCCCAGCATTTT,CASGEDRSNQPQHF,TRBD1,once,TRBV12-5,TRBJ1-5
TGTGCCAGCAGCCCCCGACTAGTTTCTCTCACAGATACGCAGTATTTT,CASSPRLVSLTDTQYF,NA,NA,TRBV3-1/TRBV3-2,TRBJ2-3
TGTGCCAGCAGCCAAGGGCAGGGTTACAATCAGCCCCAGCATTTT,CASSQGQGYNQPQHF,NA,once,TRBV3-1/TRBV3-2,TRBJ1-5
TGTGCCAGCAGCTTGTCGGGACAGGCCCTCGAGCAGTACTTC,CASSLSGQALEQYF,TRBD1,NA,TRBV5-4,TRBJ2-7
TGTGCCAGCTCACGGGAGATGACTGGAAACACCATATATTTT,CASSREMTGNTIYF,NA,NA,TRBV6-5,TRBJ1-3
TGTGCCAGCAGTTACTCATCAGTGGACTATGGCTACACCTTC,CASSYSSVDYGYTF,NA,NA,TRBV6-2/TRBV6-3,TRBJ1-2
TGTGCCAGCAGCTTAGGGGCAGGGAAAGCCGGGGAGCTGTTTTTT,CASSLGAGKAGELFF,NA,NA,TRBV5-6,TRBJ2-2
TGCAGTGCTGGGGGACAGCGCTACACCTTC,CSAGGQRYTF,TRBD1,NA,TRBV20-1,TRBJ1-2
TGTGCCAGCAGCTTAGCCCAAGCTCCCTACGAGCAGTACTTC,CASSLAQAPYEQYF,NA,NA,TRBV7-2,TRBJ2-7
TGTGCCAGCAGCCCCCTAGCGGGGGGTGTGAATGAGCAGTTCTTC,CASSPLAGGVNEQFF,TRBD2,NA,TRBV7-3,TRBJ2-1
TGCGCCAGCAGCGAGGGACAGACCTCTGGAAACACCATATATTTT,CASSEGQTSGNTIYF,TRBD1,few,TRBV5-1,TRBJ1-3
TGTGCCAGCAGTCCGCAGTCATCCTATAATTCACCCCTCCACTTT,CASSPQSSYNSPLHF,NA,NA,TRBV28,TRBJ1-6
TGTGCCAGCAGTTACGCGGGGGGTGGAACAGATACGCAGTATTTT,CASSYAGGGTDTQYF,TRBD2,NA,TRBV6-5,TRBJ2-3
TGCGCCAGCAGATGGACAGCGAACACCGGGGAGCTGTTTTTT,CASRWTANTGELFF,NA,NA,TRBV5-1,TRBJ2-2
TGCGCCAGCAGCTTTTCAGCGGAAGAGTGGAATGAGCAGTTCTTC,CASSFSAEEWNEQFF,NA,NA,TRBV5-1,TRBJ2-1
TGTGCCATCAGCCCGGGACAGGGGGTTTACGAGCAGTACTTC,CAISPGQGVYEQYF,TRBD1,NA,TRBV10-3,TRBJ2-7
TGTGCCAGTGGGGACGCGGGGTTTCGTCAGCCCCAGCATTTT,CASGDAGFRQPQHF,NA,NA,TRBV19,TRBJ1-5
TGTGCCAGCAGCTTATACGGGTACGAGCAGTACTTC,CASSLYGYEQYF,NA,NA,TRBV7-2,TRBJ2-7
TGTGCCAGCAGTTTTGCGACAGCTGGGGCCAACGTCCTGACTTTC,CASSFATAGANVLTF,NA,once,TRBV6-5,TRBJ2-6
TGTGCCAGCAGTGAGCGCGCTGAAGCTTTCTTT,CASSERAEAFF,NA,NA,TRBV2,TRBJ1-1
TGTGCCAGCAGCTTAGATGCAGCGGGGGCCGCGGATACGCAGTATTTT,CASSLDAAGAADTQYF,TRBD2,once,TRBV11-3,TRBJ2-3
TGTGCCAGCAGCCCACTAGCCGTAGATACGCAGTATTTT,CASSPLAVDTQYF,NA,NA,TRBV11-2,TRBJ2-3
TGTGCCAGCAGTTACCTCCGGGACTACGAGCAGTACTTC,CASSYLRDYEQYF,NA,NA,TRBV6-6,TRBJ2-7
TGTGCCACTACTAGCAGCAATTACAATGAGCAGTTCTTC,CATTSSNYNEQFF,NA,NA,TRBV2,TRBJ2-1
TGCGCCAGCAGCCAAGTTCAGGGGGAGGACACTGAAGCTTTCTTT,CASSQVQGEDTEAFF,TRBD1,NA,TRBV4-1,TRBJ1-1
TGTGCCAGTAACGATCGGGCTAGCGGAGCCTACGAGCAGTACTTC,CASNDRASGAYEQYF,TRBD2,NA,TRBV19,TRBJ2-7
TGCGCCAGCAGCTTGGACGAGGGAGGCTATGGCTACACCTTC,CASSLDEGGYGYTF,NA,NA,TRBV5-1,TRBJ1-2
TGTGCCAGCAGCTATGACAGGCTCTACGAGCAGTACTTC,CASSYDRLYEQYF,NA,few,TRBV6-2/TRBV6-3,TRBJ2-7
TGTGCCAGCACCTCGGACAGCTATGGCTACACCTTC,CASTSDSYGYTF,NA,once,TRBV12-3/TRBV12-4,TRBJ1-2
TGTGCCAGCAGCCCAGCCGGCGAGGGGGCCTACAATGAGCAGTTCTTC,CASSPAGEGAYNEQFF,NA,NA,TRBV6-2/TRBV6-3,TRBJ2-1
TGTGCCAGCAGCTTGGATCCAGGGACCTACGAGCAGTACTTC,CASSLDPGTYEQYF,NA,NA,TRBV5-5,TRBJ2-7
TGTGCCAGCAGCGTATCAGCAGATACGCAGTATTTT,CASSVSADTQYF,NA,NA,TRBV9,TRBJ2-3
TGTGCCAGCAGTGAATATAGGGCAGGGGACTCACCCCTCCACTTT,CASSEYRAGDSPLHF,NA,once,TRBV25-1,TRBJ1-6
TGTGCCTCCAACAGGGGGACTAATGAAAAACTGTTTTTT,CASNRGTNEKLFF,TRBD1,NA,TRBV10-3,TRBJ1-4
TGCGCCAGCAGCCAGGGGGAGGTGGGCCAGTACAATGAGCAGTTCTTC,CASSQGEVGQYNEQFF,NA,few,TRBV4-1,TRBJ2-1
TGTGCCAGCAGCGCCGGACTAGCGGTGGAGACCCAGTACTTC,CASSAGLAVETQYF,TRBD2,NA,TRBV7-2,TRBJ2-5
TGTGCCAGCAGTGAAAGGGACTCGGACTCGGGCACTGAAGCTTTCTTT,CASSERDSDSGTEAFF,NA,NA,TRBV2,TRBJ1-1
TGTGCCAGCAGCCCCCGGGACTTCTCGACGGAGACCCAGTACTTC,CASSPRDFSTETQYF,NA,NA,TRBV9,TRBJ2-5
TGTGCCAGCAGCTTCGGAGGTAGCGGGGGGGCTGGTGAGCAGTTCTTC,CASSFGGSGGAGEQFF,TRBD2,NA,TRBV11-3,TRBJ2-1
TGCAGCGTTGAAAGGATTGGAGGGAACCCTGAAGCTTTCTTT,CSVERIGGNPEAFF,NA,NA,TRBV29-1,TRBJ1-1
TGTGCCAGCAGCCAGTGGGGAGGCAATCAGCCCCAGCATTTT,CASSQWGGNQPQHF,NA,NA,TRBV25-1,TRBJ1-5